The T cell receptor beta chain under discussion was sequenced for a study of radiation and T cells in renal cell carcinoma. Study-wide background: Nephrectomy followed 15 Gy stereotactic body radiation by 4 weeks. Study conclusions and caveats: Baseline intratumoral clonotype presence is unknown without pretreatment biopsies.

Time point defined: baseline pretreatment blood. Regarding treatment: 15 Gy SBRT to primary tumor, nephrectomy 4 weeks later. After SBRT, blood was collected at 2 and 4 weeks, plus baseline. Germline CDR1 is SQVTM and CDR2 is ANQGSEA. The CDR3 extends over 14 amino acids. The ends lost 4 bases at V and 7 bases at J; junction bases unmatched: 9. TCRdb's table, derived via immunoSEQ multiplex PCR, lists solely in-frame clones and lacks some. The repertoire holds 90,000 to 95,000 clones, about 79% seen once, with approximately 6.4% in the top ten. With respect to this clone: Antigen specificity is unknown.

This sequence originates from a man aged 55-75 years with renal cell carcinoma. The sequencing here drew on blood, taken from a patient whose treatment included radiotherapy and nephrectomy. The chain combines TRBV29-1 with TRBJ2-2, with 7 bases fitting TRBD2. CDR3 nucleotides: TGCAGCGTTGCACTAGCGAGAGGTGGCGGGGAGCTGTTTTTT. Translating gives CSVALARGGGELFF.